The 19 T cell receptor beta chains below come from one sample, sequenced in a study of T cell changes during pregnancy in multiple sclerosis. Produced via immunoSEQ multiplex PCR; TCRdb's table is partial and in-frame only. Seen here are roughly 40,000 clones, 75% to 95% observed once, and the top ten hold less than 0.45%. The sample consisted of CD4+ T cells from peripheral blood mononuclear cells, taken in the third trimester of pregnancy. These TCRs come from a female donor with multiple sclerosis, enrolled in a pregnancy study.

On this clone: Sequence at one end of the junction differs from germline and may be a read error. The J gene is TRBJ2-1, the V gene TRBV27, with D maybe TRBD1 (5 bases). Germline values: CDR1 MNHEY, CDR2 SMNVEV (reference sequence). There are 10 residues in the CDR3. CDR3 coding DNA: TGTGCCAGGGATATGGACAAAACGCTCTTC. This encodes CARDMDKTLF.

This chain joins TRBV6-4 and TRBJ1-4; the match to TRBD1 covers 7 bases. V gave up 10 bases and J gave up 0 bases; unmatched junction bases: 11. Germline V gene sequence: CDR1 MRHNA, CDR2 SNTAGT. CDR3 length: 16 amino acids. The CDR3 nucleotides read TGTGCCATCCGAGGGACAGTACGGGCAACTAATGAAAAACTGTTTTTT. Amino acids: CAIRGTVRATNEKLFF.

CDR3 DNA sequence: TGCGCCAGCAGCCGGGACAGGGGGTCGGGGGAGCTGTTTTTT. Amino acids: CASSRDRGSGELFF. The chain is built from TRBV5-1 and TRBJ2-2; 11 bases line up with TRBD1. The CDR3 runs 14 residues. V trimming: 4 bases; J trimming: 8 bases; junction bases outside the gene matches: 4. CDR1 SGHRS and CDR2 YFSETQ come from the germline V gene.

J is TRBJ1-1 and V is TRBV4-1; D is possibly TRBD1 (5 bases). This CDR3 has 18 amino acids. Germline CDR1 is MGHRA and CDR2 is YSYEKL. Trimming removed 3 bases from V and 0 bases from J, with 20 bases in between. CDR3 protein: CASSHSLGGSTLNTEAFF. CDR3 nucleotide sequence: TGCGCCAGCAGCCACTCCCTGGGGGGGTCAACCCTGAACACTGAAGCTTTCTTT.

V gene TRBV5-1 combines with J gene TRBJ2-3, with 10 bases fitting TRBD2. Losses at the gene ends were 4 bases for V and 2 bases for J; bases not matched to a gene: 10. Germline-derived CDR1 and CDR2 are SGHRS and YFSETQ. The CDR3 extends over 17 amino acids. The CDR3 loop reads CASSPPGTSAYTDTQYF. The CDR3, as DNA: TGCGCCAGCAGCCCGCCCGGGACTAGCGCCTACACAGATACGCAGTATTTT. Looking up the rest from reference TRBV5-1 and TRBJ2-3 gives the full variable domain: KAGVTQTPRYLIKTRGQQVTLSCSPISGHRSVSWYQQTPGQGLQFLFEYFSETQRNKGNFPGRFSGRQFSNSRSEMNVSTLELGDSALYLCASSPPGTSAYTDTQYFGPGTRLTVL.

The chain recombines TRBV5-6 with TRBJ2-7, with 15 positions matching TRBD2. Trimming at V came to 2 bases and at J to 6 bases, leaving 9 bases not matched to a gene. CDR3 length: 17 residues. Germline values: CDR1 SGHDT, CDR2 YYEEEE. CDR3 nucleotides: TGTGCCAGCAGCTTCCGGACTAGCGGGAGGGTGGGCCCCGAGCAGTACTTC. Translated: CASSFRTSGRVGPEQYF.

The chain is built from TRBV13 and TRBJ1-1, with TRBD1 identical over 7 bases. The V gene end was trimmed by 6 bases and the J gene end by 1 base; junction bases not matched to a gene: 5. The CDR3 length is 14 residues. Germline CDR1 is PRHDT and CDR2 is FYEKMQ (reference sequence). The CDR3 reads CASSYRTGNTEAFF. The CDR3 DNA reads as TGTGCCAGCAGTTATCGGACAGGGAACACTGAAGCTTTCTTT.

The chain joins TRBV7-6 to TRBJ2-3, with TRBD2 matching over 9 bases. Germline V CDR1 and CDR2: SGHVS, FNYEAQ. The CDR3 is 15 residues long. Trimming removed 4 bases from V and 3 bases from J; junction bases left unmatched: 5. CDR3: CASSSSGMRTDTQYF. CDR3 nucleotides: TGTGCCAGCAGCTCTAGCGGGATGCGGACAGATACGCAGTATTTT.

The V and J genes are TRBV7-3 and TRBJ2-2; TRBD2 agrees at 9 bases. Germline V gives CDR1 SGHTA, CDR2 FQGTGA. The CDR3 has 19 amino acids. The V segment lost 1 base and the J segment 1 base; nucleotides outside the gene matches: 10. The CDR3 nucleotides are TGTGCCAGCAGCTTAAAGAGGAAGCGGACTAGCGAGAACACCGGGGAGCTGTTTTTT. As protein: CASSLKRKRTSENTGELFF.

V and J are TRBV10-3 and TRBJ1-2, with 12 bases matching TRBD1. V shed 0 bases and J 8 bases; nucleotides not matched to a gene: 7. Looked up from germline, CDR1 is ENHRY and CDR2 is SYGVKD. The CDR3 consists of 16 residues. DNA of the CDR3: TGTGCCATCAGTGAGTCGCTGGGACAGGGGGCGGAGGGCTACACCTTC. Translated: CAISESLGQGAEGYTF.

V is TRBV4-2 and J is TRBJ2-3; D unclear. V lost 0 bases to trimming and J lost 3 bases, with 4 bases between them. CDR3 length: 13 amino acids. Per the germline V gene, CDR1 is LGHNA and CDR2 is YNFKEQ. The DNA for the CDR3 is TGTGCCAGCAGCCAAGACCAAACAGATACGCAGTATTTT. The encoded protein is CASSQDQTDTQYF.

The chain is built from TRBV27 and TRBJ2-2; the match to TRBD2 covers 9 bases. This CDR3 region has 17 residues. In germline, CDR1 is MNHEY, CDR2 SMNVEV (reference sequence). Unmatched junction bases numbered 9, after V lost 3 bases and J lost 4 bases. The CDR3 loop reads CASSLGKTSGSTGELFF. The CDR3 nucleotides are TGTGCCAGCAGTTTGGGAAAGACTAGCGGCTCCACCGGGGAGCTGTTTTTT.

The chain is built from TRBV15 and TRBJ2-5; possibly TRBD1 for D (6 bases). Germline CDR1 reads LNHNV; CDR2 reads YYDKDF (reference sequence). V dropped 0 bases and J dropped 4 bases, with 12 bases sitting between them. CDR3 length: 15 amino acids. The CDR3 bases are TGTGCCACCAGCAGAGATAGGACAGCCTTAGAGACCCAGTACTTC. The encoded protein is CATSRDRTALETQYF.

The rearrangement uses TRBV7-3 and TRBJ2-1; weak D call: TRBD1 (5 bases). The V end lost 4 bases, the J end lost 7 bases, and 8 bases lay between the germline ends. Germline values: CDR1 SGHTA, CDR2 FQGTGA. The CDR3 contains 12 residues. The CDR3 region is CASSSRVNEQFF. CDR3 DNA sequence: TGTGCCAGCAGCTCCAGGGTAAATGAGCAGTTCTTC.

The chain uses TRBV2 and TRBJ2-1; D might be TRBD2 (6 bases). V lost 4 bases to trimming and J lost 10 bases, with 8 bases between them. This CDR3 comprises 11 residues. The germline V gene has CDR1 SNHLY and CDR2 FYNNEI. CDR3 DNA sequence: TGTGCCAGCAGTGTTCTAGCGGAGCAGTTCTTC. Protein sequence: CASSVLAEQFF.

This chain connects TRBV10-1 to TRBJ2-5; D uncertain. Looked up from germline, CDR1 is WNHNN and CDR2 is SYGVQD (reference sequence). V lost 6 bases to trimming and J lost 1 base, with 9 bases between them. The CDR3 has 13 residues. The CDR3 nucleotides read TGCGCCAGCAGCCTTTCTACCCAAGAGACCCAGTACTTC. Its translation: CASSLSTQETQYF.

The rearrangement links TRBV27 to TRBJ2-7; no clear D gene. The CDR3 runs 14 residues. V dropped 5 bases and J dropped 2 bases, with 13 bases sitting between them. The germline V gene has CDR1 MNHEY and CDR2 SMNVEV (reference sequence). Written as DNA, the CDR3 is TGTGCCAGCAGTCCCCGTCGCAGCGCCTACGAGCAGTACTTC. Translated, it gives CASSPRRSAYEQYF.

CDR3 nucleotide sequence: TGTGCCTGGACGCACGGGAGAACTAATGAAAAACTGTTTTTT. Its protein is CAWTHGRTNEKLFF. The rearrangement links TRBV30 to TRBJ1-4; the D is unclear. This CDR3 comprises 14 residues. V lost 4 bases and J lost 1, with 10 bases in between. Germline CDR1 is GTSNPN and CDR2 is SVGIG (reference sequence).

This chain connects TRBV18 to TRBJ2-7; 10 nucleotides align to TRBD1. Germline lookup yields CDR1 KGHSH and CDR2 LQKENI. This CDR3 is 15 amino acids long. The V and J ends lost 4 bases and 2 bases, in that order; junction bases with no gene match: 5. The CDR3 spells CASSLGQGETYEQYF. In DNA, the CDR3 is TGTGCCAGCTCACTAGGACAGGGGGAAACCTACGAGCAGTACTTC.